These 9 T cell receptor beta chains came from one sample sequenced in a study of neurological immune-mediated disorders. The time point denotes: longitudinal time-point 1 (baseline). One entry per CDR3 protein results from TCRdb running MiXCR on the 5' RACE reads. In the table there are 71,000 or so distinct CDR3 sequences, around 15% of which are singletons. The specimen sequenced was PBMCs. These receptors were taken from a female donor with HTLV-1-associated myelopathy (HAM/TSP).

This clonotype was detected only a few times. A much more abundant neighbour one base away suggests this may be a read error. The V call is TRBV20-1, the J call TRBJ2-1, with a tentative D call TRBD1 (6 bases). CDR3 length equals 15 residues. Trimming took 5 bases from V and 1 from J, leaving 15 bases between them. CDR1 DFQATT and CDR2 SNEGSKA come from the germline V gene (reference sequence). CDR3 nucleotides: TGCAGTGCTCTCGTCAGGGGAGTGTCCTACAATGAGCAGTTCTTC. Translation: CSALVRGVSYNEQFF.

This clonotype appeared many times. The gene calls are TRBV5-6 and TRBJ1-4; 8 bases are a match to TRBD1. V was clipped by 4 bases and J by 2 bases; unmatched bases: 7. CDR1 and CDR2 from the germline V gene are SGHDT and YYEEEE. The CDR3 extends over 16 amino acids. The CDR3 loop reads CASSGGQGATNEKLFF. CDR3 DNA sequence: TGTGCCAGCAGCGGCGGACAGGGTGCGACTAATGAAAAACTGTTTTTT.

The J gene is TRBJ2-7, the V gene TRBV7-9; possibly TRBD2 for D (6 bases). The CDR3 length is 14 residues. The ends were cut back, 8 bases at V and 4 bases at J, with 18 bases in the middle. Germline loops: CDR1 SEHNR, CDR2 FQNEAQ (reference sequence). The CDR3 spells CASPPGVGGYEQYF. The CDR3, as DNA: TGTGCCAGCCCACCGGGGGTCGGAGGATACGAGCAGTACTTC.

The rearrangement joins TRBV4-1 to TRBJ2-3, with 13 bases identical to TRBD2. CDR1 is MGHRA and CDR2 is YSYEKL in the germline V gene. The ends lost 0 bases at V and 1 base at J; junction bases unmatched: 7. There are 19 residues in the CDR3. CDR3 nucleotide sequence: TGCGCCAGCAGCCAAGATACACTAGCGGGGGGGCGTGGCACAGATACGCAGTATTTT. Amino acids: CASSQDTLAGGRGTDTQYF.

Many counts were recorded for this clonotype. The CDR3 does not end in the conserved phenylalanine or tryptophan, so this is likely a read error. The chain is built from TRBV7-2 and TRBJ1-2, with D possibly TRBD1 on 6 matching bases. CDR1 and CDR2 from the germline V gene are SGHTA and FQGNSA. Trimming shortened V by 2 bases and J by 7 bases, and 14 bases separated the two germline ends. The CDR3 runs 14 residues. CDR3 in amino acids: CASSLTQGSGGYTL. CDR3 coding DNA: TGTGCCAGCAGCTTAACACAGGGAAGCGGTGGCTACACCTTA.

This rearrangement joins TRBV15 to TRBJ2-7; 8 bases line up with TRBD1. CDR3 length equals 14 residues. V lost 2 bases to trimming and J lost 2 bases; unmatched junction nucleotides: 2. CDR1 is LNHNV and CDR2 is YYDKDF in the germline V gene (reference sequence). The CDR3 DNA sequence: TGTGCCACCAGCAGAACGACAGGGGCCTACGAGCAGTACTTC. Translated, it gives CATSRTTGAYEQYF.

This clonotype was seen ten or more times. The V call is TRBV20-1, the J call TRBJ2-3; the match to TRBD1 covers 8 bases. With V trimmed by 0 bases and J by 4 bases, 6 bases remained unmatched. The CDR3 extends over 15 amino acids. The V gene's germline CDR1 is DFQATT and CDR2 SNEGSKA (reference sequence). CDR3 residues: CSARDSGGSADTQYF. The DNA of the CDR3 is TGCAGTGCTAGAGATTCAGGGGGCAGCGCAGATACGCAGTATTTT.

This clonotype was counted ten times or more. The chain couples TRBV10-3 to TRBJ2-7; maybe TRBD2 (5 bases). Trimming took 5 bases from V and 2 from J, leaving 19 bases between them. Germline V gives CDR1 ENHRY, CDR2 SYGVKD. This CDR3 is 16 amino acids long. CDR3 DNA: TGTGCCATCAGTCCCGAGCGGCAATTACAGACCTACGAGCAGTACTTC. Its protein product is CAISPERQLQTYEQYF.

This clonotype was seen many times. V and J are TRBV28 and TRBJ2-3; tentative D call: TRBD1 (6 bases). The CDR3 runs 15 residues. In germline, CDR1 is MDHEN, CDR2 SYDVKM. V was clipped by 6 bases and J by 1 base, with 14 bases between them. The DNA for the CDR3 is TGTGCCAGCAGCAAAACAGGGATTGGCACAGATACGCAGTATTTT. The encoded protein is CASSKTGIGTDTQYF.